This record covers a single TCR beta chain. This entry belongs to a study of blood T cell repertoires in COVID-19. The protocol was immunoSEQ multiplex PCR, while the TCRdb copy is restricted to in-frame clones and leaves out a portion. The sample lists about 250,000 clones, approximately 90% occurring once. V lost 6 bases and J lost 4, with 16 bases in between. Germline CDR1 MDHEN, CDR2 SYDVKM. There are 14 residues in the CDR3. The receptor was derived from a man aged 30 to 39 with acute or convalescent COVID-19. The sequenced sample consisted of peripheral blood. This chain links TRBV28 with TRBJ2-7; D gene ambiguous. CDR3 nucleotides: TGTGCCAGCAGCCCAATTGGGCAGACGTACGAGCAGTACTTC. It codes for CASSPIGQTYEQYF.